Many counts were recorded for the clone carrying this T cell receptor beta chain. Patients having uncontrolled infection, another autoimmune disease, pregnancy or lactation were not included. Germline CDR1 is SGDLS and CDR2 is YYNGEE. The CDR3 is 16 residues long. V dropped 0 bases and J dropped 8 bases, with 15 bases sitting between them. The sample is drawn from a study of T cells in Graves' hyperthyroidism and ophthalmopathy. Study-level information: Peripheral blood specimens were obtained at initial diagnosis, prior to any treatment.

Amplified TCR beta CDR3 regions derived from RNA transcripts. The study used the HTBI primer set for a first-round RT-PCR of the TCR CDR3. Using its own MiXCR run on the multiplex PCR reads, TCRdb lists one record per CDR3 protein. This sample carries 250,000 or so distinct CDR3 sequences, roughly 17% of them seen once, and the ten largest clones take approximately 30%. V is TRBV9 and J is TRBJ1-6, with D perhaps TRBD1 (5 bases). This clonotype was sampled from a woman younger than 30 with Graves' ophthalmopathy. The sequenced sample was blood. The CDR3 reads CASSVAGRVGDSPLHF. CDR3 bases: TGTGCCAGCAGCGTAGCGGGCAGGGTAGGAGATTCACCCCTCCACTTT.